The clone carrying this T cell receptor (beta chain) has only a few counts. Its antigen remains unknown. This specimen belongs to a study of post-analysis software for immune sequencing data. About the research overall: The patients showed relapsing-remitting, secondary progressive and progressive-relapsing multiple sclerosis courses.

The TCR beta cDNA libraries contained unique molecular identifiers. TCRdb independently ran MiXCR on the PCR reads; one entry per CDR3 protein. The data hold roughly 600,000 distinct CDR3 sequences, with about 44% observed a single time. Findings of the study overall: Batch-mates among the samples co-clustered strongly by F measure. When patients were compared with controls, about 5 TRBV segments were more frequent, TRBV5-6, TRBV5-1 and TRBV20-1 among them.

The CDR3 totals 16 residues. Germline V gene sequence: CDR1 DFQATT, CDR2 SNEGSKA (reference sequence). The germline V and J ends were trimmed by 5 bases and 4 bases, with 23 bases remaining between them. The chain is built from TRBV20-1 and TRBJ1-2, with D possibly being TRBD1 (6 bases). The source material was blood. This clonotype originated in a girl between 5 and 17 years old with multiple sclerosis. In nucleotides, the CDR3 is TGCAGTGCTCTAGGGGGGCCGGGACGGGAAATCTATGGCTACACCTTC. Its translation is CSALGGPGREIYGYTF.